This T cell receptor beta chain derives from a study of CD49a tissue-resident CD8 T cells in human skin (dated by TCRdb to 2016 to 2017). For context, the study as a whole: The study examined tissue-resident memory CD8+ T cell subsets in human skin defined by CD49a, CD69 and CD103 expression.

For four or five healthy donors, CD8+ T cells were sorted from blood, dermis and epidermis, and the TCR beta CDR3 regions of these cells were analysed. All TCR-sequenced donors were healthy individuals, and each provided both blood and skin samples. CD8+ T cell populations were isolated by sorting before TCR beta sequencing. The germline V gene sets CDR1 to MNHEY and CDR2 to SVGAGI. Spanning cysteine to phenylalanine, the CDR3 consists of 14 amino acids. The retained sequence is limited to the CDR3, 42 bases, with the frame set at the first base. Trimming takes 4 bases off V and 4 bases off J; junction bases not matched to a gene: 2. Library prep was done by the immunoSEQ multiplex PCR assay. As for the authors' bioinformatics: TCR V beta family usage frequencies were compared across the sorted blood, dermal and epidermal CD8+ T cell populations. Drawn from immuneACCESS, this table holds only the in-frame rearrangements with V and J called that TCRdb kept. Clones are partly lost; checked studies trace under half to an unresolved V gene and leave the rest unexplained. V and J calls and clone size are copied from that table; D and trimming were computed from the DNA. The sample contains over a thousand clones, around 60% of them found a single time. Clones ranked in the top ten supply 30% to 35% of the sample.

This clone was found once. Its antigen is unknown. No base qualities exist here, and no much larger clone lies one base off it. Sequenced input: CLA- CD8+ effector memory T cells sorted from blood. This sequence was found in a human donor in good health. The chain was built from TRBV6-5 and TRBJ1-4, with TRBD1 identical over 8 junction bases. The DNA reads as follows: TGTGCCAGCAGTTGGACAGGGAATAATGAAAAACTGTTTTTT. Its amino acids are CASSWTGNNEKLFF.